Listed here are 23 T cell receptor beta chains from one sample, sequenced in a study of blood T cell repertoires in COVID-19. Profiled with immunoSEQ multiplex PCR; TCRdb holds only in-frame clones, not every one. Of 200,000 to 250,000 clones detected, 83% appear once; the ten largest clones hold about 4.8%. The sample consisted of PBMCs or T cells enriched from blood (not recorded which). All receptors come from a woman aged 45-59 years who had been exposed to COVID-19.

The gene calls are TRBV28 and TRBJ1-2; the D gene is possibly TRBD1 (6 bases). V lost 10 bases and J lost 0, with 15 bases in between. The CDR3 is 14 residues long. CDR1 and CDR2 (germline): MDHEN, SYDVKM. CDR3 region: CATPDRSSNYGYTF. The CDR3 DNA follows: TGTGCCACCCCTGACAGGAGTTCTAACTATGGCTACACCTTC.

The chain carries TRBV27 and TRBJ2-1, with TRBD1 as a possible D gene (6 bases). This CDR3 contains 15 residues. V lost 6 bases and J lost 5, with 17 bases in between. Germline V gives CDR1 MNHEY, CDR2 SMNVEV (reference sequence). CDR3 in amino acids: CASRTWTDSNNEQFF. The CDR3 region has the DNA TGTGCCAGCAGAACTTGGACGGACAGCAACAATGAGCAGTTCTTC.

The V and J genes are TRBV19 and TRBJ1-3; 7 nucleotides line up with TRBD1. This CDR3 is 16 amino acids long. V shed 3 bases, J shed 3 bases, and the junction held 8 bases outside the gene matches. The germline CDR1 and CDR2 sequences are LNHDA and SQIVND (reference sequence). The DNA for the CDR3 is TGTGCCAGTAGTATTTGGACAGGTGCGGATGGAAACACCATATATTTT. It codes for CASSIWTGADGNTIYF.

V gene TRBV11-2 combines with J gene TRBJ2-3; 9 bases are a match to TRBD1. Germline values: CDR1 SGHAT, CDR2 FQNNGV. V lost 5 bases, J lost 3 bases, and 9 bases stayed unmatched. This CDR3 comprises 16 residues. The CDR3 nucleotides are TGTGCCAGCAGCCTGAGCGACAGGGGGTCTACAGATACGCAGTATTTT. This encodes CASSLSDRGSTDTQYF.

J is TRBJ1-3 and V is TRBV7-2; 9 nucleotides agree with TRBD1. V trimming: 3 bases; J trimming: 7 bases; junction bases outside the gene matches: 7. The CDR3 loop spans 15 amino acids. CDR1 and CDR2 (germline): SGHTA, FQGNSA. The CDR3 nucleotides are TGTGCCAGCAGCTTCATGGACAGGGGAGGTAACACCATATATTTT. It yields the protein CASSFMDRGGNTIYF.

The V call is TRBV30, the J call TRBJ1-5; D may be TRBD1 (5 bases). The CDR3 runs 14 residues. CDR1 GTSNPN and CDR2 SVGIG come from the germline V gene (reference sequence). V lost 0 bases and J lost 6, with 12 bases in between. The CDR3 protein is CAWSVAGRTQPQHF. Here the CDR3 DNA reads TGTGCCTGGAGTGTAGCAGGGAGGACTCAGCCCCAGCATTTT.

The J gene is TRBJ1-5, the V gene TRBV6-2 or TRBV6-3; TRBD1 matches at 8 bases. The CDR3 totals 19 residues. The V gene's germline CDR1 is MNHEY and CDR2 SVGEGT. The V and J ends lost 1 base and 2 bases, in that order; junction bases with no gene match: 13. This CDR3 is CASSYFGQGGVGGNQPQHF. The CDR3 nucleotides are TGTGCCAGCAGTTACTTTGGACAGGGTGGGGTCGGGGGCAATCAGCCCCAGCATTTT.

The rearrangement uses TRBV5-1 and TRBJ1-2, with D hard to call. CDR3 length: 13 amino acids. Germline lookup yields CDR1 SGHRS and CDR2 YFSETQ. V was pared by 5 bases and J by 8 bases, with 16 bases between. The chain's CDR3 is CASREWGSGGYTF. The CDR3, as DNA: TGCGCCAGCAGGGAATGGGGAAGCGGCGGCTACACCTTC.

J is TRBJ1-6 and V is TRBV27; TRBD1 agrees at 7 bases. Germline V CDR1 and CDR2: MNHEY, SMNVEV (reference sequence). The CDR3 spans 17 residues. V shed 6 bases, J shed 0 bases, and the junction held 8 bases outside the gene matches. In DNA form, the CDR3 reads TGTGCCAGCAGAAGTCCCGGGACAGTCTCCTATAATTCACCCCTCCACTTT. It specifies CASRSPGTVSYNSPLHF.

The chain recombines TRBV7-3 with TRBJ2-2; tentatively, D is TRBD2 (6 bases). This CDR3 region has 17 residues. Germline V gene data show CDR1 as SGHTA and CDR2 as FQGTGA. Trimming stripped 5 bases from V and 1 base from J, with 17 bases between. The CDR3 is CASSLPGVARNTGELFF. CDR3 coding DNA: TGTGCCAGCAGCCTCCCGGGGGTAGCGAGGAACACCGGGGAGCTGTTTTTT.

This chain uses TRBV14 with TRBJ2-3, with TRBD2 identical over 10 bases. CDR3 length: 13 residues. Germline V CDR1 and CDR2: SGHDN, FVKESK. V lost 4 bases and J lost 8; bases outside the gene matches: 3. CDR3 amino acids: CASSLGLAATQYF. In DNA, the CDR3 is TGTGCCAGCAGCCTAGGACTAGCGGCTACGCAGTATTTT.

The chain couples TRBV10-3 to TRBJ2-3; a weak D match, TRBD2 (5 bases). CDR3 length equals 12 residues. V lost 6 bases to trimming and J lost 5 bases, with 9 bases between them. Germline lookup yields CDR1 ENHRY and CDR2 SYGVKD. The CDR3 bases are TGTGCCATCAGGCGGGCCGAAGATACGCAGTATTTT. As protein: CAIRRAEDTQYF.

The CDR3 DNA is TGTGCCAGCAGCCCGAGTGGCGGGGTCGGCACAGATACGCAGTATTTT. It codes for CASSPSGGVGTDTQYF. The chain has TRBV11-2 and TRBJ2-3; D possibly corresponds to TRBD2 (6 bases). The V gene's germline CDR1 is SGHAT and CDR2 FQNNGV. The CDR3 loop spans 16 amino acids. V was cut by 5 bases and J by 1 base, with 16 bases left in between.

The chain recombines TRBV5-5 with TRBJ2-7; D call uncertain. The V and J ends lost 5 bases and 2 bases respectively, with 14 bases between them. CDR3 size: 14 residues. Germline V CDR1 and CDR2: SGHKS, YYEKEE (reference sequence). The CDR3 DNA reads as TGTGCCAGCAGTACTGATTTAGCCGCCTACGAGCAGTACTTC. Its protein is CASSTDLAAYEQYF.

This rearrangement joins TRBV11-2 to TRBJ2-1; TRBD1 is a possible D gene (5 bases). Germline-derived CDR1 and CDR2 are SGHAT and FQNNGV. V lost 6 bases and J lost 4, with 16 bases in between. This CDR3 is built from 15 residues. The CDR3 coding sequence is TGTGCCAGCAGTTCCACGAAGGGGCGGTACAATGAGCAGTTCTTC. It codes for CASSSTKGRYNEQFF.

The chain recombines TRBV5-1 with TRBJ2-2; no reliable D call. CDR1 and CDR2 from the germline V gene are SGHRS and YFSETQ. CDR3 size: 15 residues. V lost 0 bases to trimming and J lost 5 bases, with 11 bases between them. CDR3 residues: CASSLAPGGTGELFF. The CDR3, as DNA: TGCGCCAGCAGCTTGGCCCCCGGCGGAACCGGGGAGCTGTTTTTT.

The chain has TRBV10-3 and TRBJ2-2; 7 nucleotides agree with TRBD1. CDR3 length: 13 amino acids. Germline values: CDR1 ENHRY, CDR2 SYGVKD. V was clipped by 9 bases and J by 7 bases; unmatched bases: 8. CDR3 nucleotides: TGTGCCATTCGAGGGGGCCTCGACGGGGAGCTGTTTTTT. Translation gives CAIRGGLDGELFF.

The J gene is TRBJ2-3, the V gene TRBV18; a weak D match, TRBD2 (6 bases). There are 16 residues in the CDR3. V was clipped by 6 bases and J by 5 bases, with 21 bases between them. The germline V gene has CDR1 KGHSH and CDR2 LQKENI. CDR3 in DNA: TGTGCCAGCTCTCTTGGACTATTCCCAGACGGAGATACGCAGTATTTT. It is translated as CASSLGLFPDGDTQYF.

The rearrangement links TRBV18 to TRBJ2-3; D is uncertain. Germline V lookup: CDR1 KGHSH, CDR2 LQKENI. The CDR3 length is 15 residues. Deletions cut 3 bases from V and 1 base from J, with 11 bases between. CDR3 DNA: TGTGCCAGCTCACCTCAGGTAACCGGCACAGATACGCAGTATTTT. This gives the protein CASSPQVTGTDTQYF.

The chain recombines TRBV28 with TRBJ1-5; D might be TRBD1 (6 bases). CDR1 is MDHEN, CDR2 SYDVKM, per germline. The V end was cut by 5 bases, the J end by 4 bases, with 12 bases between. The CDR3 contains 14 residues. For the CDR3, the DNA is TGTGCCAGCAGTCCCGGACAGACAAATCAGCCCCAGCATTTT. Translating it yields CASSPGQTNQPQHF.

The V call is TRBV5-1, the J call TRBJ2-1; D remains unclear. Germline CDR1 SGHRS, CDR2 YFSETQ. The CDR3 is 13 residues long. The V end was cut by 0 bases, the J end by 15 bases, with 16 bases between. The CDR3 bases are TGCGCCAGCAGCTTGGCGGGTAGCTCGTCTCTGTTCTTC. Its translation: CASSLAGSSSLFF.

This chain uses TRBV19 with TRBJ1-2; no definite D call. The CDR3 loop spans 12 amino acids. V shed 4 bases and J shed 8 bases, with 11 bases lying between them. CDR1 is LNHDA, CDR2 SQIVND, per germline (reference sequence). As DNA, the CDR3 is TGTGCCAGTAGTACCACTACTGGGGGCTACACCTTC. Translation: CASSTTTGGYTF.

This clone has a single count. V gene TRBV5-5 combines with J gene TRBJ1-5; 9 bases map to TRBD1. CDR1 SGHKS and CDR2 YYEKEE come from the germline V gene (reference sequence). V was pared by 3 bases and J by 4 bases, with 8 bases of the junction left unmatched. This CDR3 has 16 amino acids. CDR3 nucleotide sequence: TGTGCCAGCAGCTATAGAACCGGACAGGGGAATCAGCCCCAGCATTTT. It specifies CASSYRTGQGNQPQHF.